This T cell receptor (beta chain) is from a study of blood T cell repertoires in COVID-19. Study information: Donors in the United States, Italy and Spain gave samples during acute or convalescent COVID-19. Sources were T cells, B-cell-depleted T cells, or PBMCs; the material itself was cDNA or gDNA.

The CDR3 totals 11 residues. From germline, CDR1 is MRHNA and CDR2 SNTAGT. It was during active infection that Seattle patients were enrolled and then longitudinally followed. Original methodology: Using reference gene primer amplification, nucleated cell counts were estimated. Assay used: immunoSEQ multiplex PCR; TCRdb lists only in-frame clones, some missing. V, J and clone size reflect that table, while D and trimming were determined from the DNA. The table has around 400,000 clones, around 87% seen once. Specimen: peripheral blood. The gene calls are TRBV6-4 and TRBJ2-7, with D tentatively TRBD2 (5 bases). The origin of this receptor is a young woman with COVID-19, enrolled during active disease. The CDR3 reads CVRQWEFEQYF. The CDR3 DNA reads as TGTGTCAGGCAGTGGGAGTTCGAGCAGTACTTC.